This T cell receptor (beta chain) was retrieved from a study of tumor and adjacent non-tumor tissue in lung cancer. The germline CDR1 and CDR2 sequences are ENHRY and SYGVKD. V gave up 3 bases and J gave up 4 bases, with 4 bases separating them. This CDR3 comprises 12 residues. The template was RNA from unsorted bulk tissue. Many counts were recorded for this clonotype. TCRbeta libraries were built with three rounds of nested PCR, modified from ARM-PCR. TCRdb re-called the multiplex PCR reads with MiXCR, one entry per CDR3 protein. The profile shows tens of thousands of distinct CDR3 sequences, just under 60% of them singletons.

The origin of this receptor is a man aged 45-65 years with non-small cell lung cancer. Sequencing was done on a sample of lung tumor tissue. The chain carries TRBV10-3 and TRBJ1-5; no definite D call. The CDR3 coding sequence is TGTGCCATCAGTGATGGTAATCAGCCCCAGCATTTT. Its protein is CAISDGNQPQHF.